The entry below describes one T cell receptor beta chain. Authors' methods: Amplification of reference gene primers was used by the study to estimate nucleated cell counts. The repertoire was sequenced with immunoSEQ multiplex PCR; TCRdb's copy has only in-frame clones and lacks some. From that table come the V and J calls and clone size; the DNA was used to work out D and trimming. The sample yields about 440,000 clones, roughly 87% seen once. The data originate from a study of blood T cell repertoires in COVID-19. Germline CDR1 is KGHSH and CDR2 is LQKENI. V lost 10 bases to trimming and J lost 5 bases; unmatched junction nucleotides: 15. This CDR3 has 15 amino acids. Which cohort a participant joined came from the clinical history participants gave.

The V gene is TRBV18, the J gene TRBJ2-7, with TRBD2 matching 9 bases. This receptor was identified in a man aged 18-30 years who had recovered from COVID-19. Sequencing input: PBMCs or T cells enriched from blood (not recorded which). The CDR3 nucleotides are TGTGCCACCTCCTTTTTAGCGGGAGACTTAGACGAGCAGTACTTC. Translation gives CATSFLAGDLDEQYF. The variable domain in full, completed from reference TRBV18 and TRBJ2-7, reads NAGVMQNPRHLVRRRGQEARLRCSPMKGHSHVYWYRQLPEEGLKFMVYLQKENIIDESGMPKERFSAEFPKEGPSILRIQQVVRGDSAAYFCATSFLAGDLDEQYFGPGTRLTVT.